This T cell receptor beta chain was sequenced in a study of T cells in Graves' hyperthyroidism and ophthalmopathy. Study observations and caveats: Blood samples included most of the expanded thyroid clonotypes exceeding 0.001.

RNA transcripts gave rise to amplified TCR beta CDR3 regions. HTBI primers were used for first-round RT-PCR of the TCR CDR3. TCRdb re-derived calls from the multiplex PCR reads in MiXCR, one entry per CDR3 protein. The repertoire includes fewer than 650,000 distinct CDR3 sequences, roughly 15% of them detected once, and around 4.5% sits in the top ten. With regard to this clonotype: Its matching antigen is unknown.

Ophthalmopathy patients all had a Clinical Activity Score of at least 3, a NOSPECS grade of at least 4 and disease under 3 months old. Diagnostic assessment was based on clinical symptoms, serum thyroxine and TRAb, thyroid ultrasound and orbital computed tomography. Germline loops: CDR1 SEHNR, CDR2 FQNEAQ (reference sequence). This CDR3 is built from 15 residues. V lost 5 bases and J 4 bases, leaving 15 bases between the germline ends. The origin of this receptor is a woman aged 40 to 50 with Graves' ophthalmopathy. The material sequenced was blood. The J gene is TRBJ1-5, the V gene TRBV7-9; TRBD1 might be the D (5 bases). The CDR3 protein is CASSPHRLGNQPQHF. The CDR3 coding sequence is TGTGCCAGCAGCCCCCACAGGCTGGGAAATCAGCCCCAGCATTTT.